Reported below is one T cell receptor (beta chain). The antigen is unknown. These data come from a study of cytomegalovirus exposure and HLA in healthy donors. At the level of the study: The roughly 120 validation repertoires, a later analysis reported, used the same platform as the approximately 670 first-cohort repertoires. Study-wide results and caveats: A classifier reportedly called cytomegalovirus status with high sensitivity and specificity. Researchers catalogued approximately 160 TCR beta chains as cytomegalovirus-associated.

Assay used: immunoSEQ multiplex PCR; TCRdb lists only in-frame clones, some missing. The table records 65,000 or so clones, 90% to 95% of them present only once. V lost 4 bases and J 8 bases, leaving 11 bases between the germline ends. Germline V gene sequence: CDR1 SQVTM, CDR2 ANQGSEA. The CDR3 consists of 11 residues. The clonotype originates from a man aged 18 to 35 in good health and CMV-seropositive. Sequencing used PBMCs. The chain has TRBV29-1 and TRBJ1-1; TRBD1 might be the D (5 bases). The chain's CDR3 is CSVGSNREAFF. The CDR3 DNA follows: TGCAGCGTTGGCTCTAACAGGGAAGCTTTCTTT.